This T cell receptor (beta chain) was identified in a study of graft-versus-host responses after intestinal transplantation. Study in general: Transplant types were multivisceral, liver-intestinal, or isolated intestinal. Study-wide results and limits: Recipient bone marrow held GvH clones, some seen earlier in ileum or blood. Early post-transplant HvG declines tracked with peak circulating GvH clone levels.

Germline trimming cut 0 bases from V and 7 bases from J; bases unmatched to any gene: 7. CDR1 and CDR2 from the germline V gene are SQVTM and ANQGSEA. CDR3 size: 14 residues. Here immunoSEQ multiplex PCR was the method, and the copy in TCRdb shows in-frame clones only, minus some. The sample includes over 100,000 clones, approximately 95% of them seen just once. Concerning this clone: Its antigen is still unknown.

The source is a human donor who received an intestinal transplant. Specimen: unstimulated CD8+ T cells sorted from spleen or lymph node cells, collected before intestinal transplant. This chain joins TRBV29-1 and TRBJ1-2, with 8 bases identical to TRBD1. The CDR3 bases are TGCAGCGTTGAAGATCGGGACAGGAATTCTGGCTACACCTTC. It is translated as CSVEDRDRNSGYTF. Filled out from reference TRBV29-1 and TRBJ1-2, the complete variable domain reads SAVISQKPSRDICQRGTSLTIQCQVDSQVTMMFWYRQQPGQSLTLIATANQGSEATYESGFVIDKFPISRPNLTFSTLTVSNMSPEDSSIYLCSVEDRDRNSGYTFGSGTRLTVV.